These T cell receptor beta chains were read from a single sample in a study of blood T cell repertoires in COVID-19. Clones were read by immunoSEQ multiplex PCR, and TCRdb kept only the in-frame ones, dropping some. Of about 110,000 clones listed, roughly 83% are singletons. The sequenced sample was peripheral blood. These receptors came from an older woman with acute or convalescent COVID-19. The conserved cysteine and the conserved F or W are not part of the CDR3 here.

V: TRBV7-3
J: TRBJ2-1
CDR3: ASRNGLAGRNEQF

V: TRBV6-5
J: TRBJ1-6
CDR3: ASSHQGQDNSPLH

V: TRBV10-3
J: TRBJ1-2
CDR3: AISESRQGGYGYT

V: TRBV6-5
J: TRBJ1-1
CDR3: ASTSDGYTEAF

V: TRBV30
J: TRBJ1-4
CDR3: AWTGAGEKLF

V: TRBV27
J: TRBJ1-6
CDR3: ASRPRQDGNPKRNSPLH

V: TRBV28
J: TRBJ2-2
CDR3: ASRRQGDTGELF

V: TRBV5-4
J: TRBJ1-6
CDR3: ASSSGLRSNSPLH

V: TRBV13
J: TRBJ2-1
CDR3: ASSPKTSLHNEQF

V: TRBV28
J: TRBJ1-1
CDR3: ASSLGQGYTEAF

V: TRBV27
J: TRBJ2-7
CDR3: ASSLSPSYEQY

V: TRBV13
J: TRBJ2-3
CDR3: ASSPDREDQSTQY

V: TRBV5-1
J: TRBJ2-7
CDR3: ASSPSGSASYEQY

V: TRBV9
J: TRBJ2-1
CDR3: ASSVSGGTYNEQF

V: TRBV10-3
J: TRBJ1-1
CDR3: AIGQGKMNTEAF

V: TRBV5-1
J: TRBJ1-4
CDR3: ASSLGDSTNEKLF

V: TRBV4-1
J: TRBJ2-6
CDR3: ASSQDTGTGANVLT

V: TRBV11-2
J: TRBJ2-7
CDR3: ASSSSRVEQY

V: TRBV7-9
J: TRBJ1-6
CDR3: ASSPLRGLS

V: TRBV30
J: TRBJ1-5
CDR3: AWSKRTGSNQPQH

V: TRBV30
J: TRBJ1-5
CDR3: AWSSPRQGMLH

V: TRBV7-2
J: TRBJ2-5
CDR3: ASSFIGWLAGDQETQY

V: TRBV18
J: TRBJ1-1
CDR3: ASSTGGDLRAF

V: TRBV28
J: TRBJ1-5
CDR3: ASSPGDQPQH

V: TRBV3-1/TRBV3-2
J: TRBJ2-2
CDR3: ASNRGTLYTGELF

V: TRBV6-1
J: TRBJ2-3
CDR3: ASSERGYLTDTQY

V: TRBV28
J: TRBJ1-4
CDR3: ASSSTAFNEKLF

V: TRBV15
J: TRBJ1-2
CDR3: ATSGDRIFGYT

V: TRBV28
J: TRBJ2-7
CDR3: ASSLDVRPGYEQY

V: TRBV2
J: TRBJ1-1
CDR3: ASGGDIPVVTEAF

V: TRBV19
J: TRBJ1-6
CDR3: ASSIAPPRGGYRSPLH

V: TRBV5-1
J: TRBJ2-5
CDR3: ASSTGLPAGVETQY

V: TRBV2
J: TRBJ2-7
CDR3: ASSTDGGHEQY

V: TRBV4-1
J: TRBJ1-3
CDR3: ASSQGLGRGSTGNTIY